The 27 T cell receptor beta chains below were found in one sample sequenced in a study of Ad26.COV2.S vaccination and SARS-CoV-2 variants. Produced via immunoSEQ multiplex PCR; TCRdb's table is partial and in-frame only. The sample has 320,000 or so clones, roughly nine tenths seen once; the top ten hold about 5%. Indicated treatment: around 19 received Ad26.COV2.S at low or high dose, single or two shots; about 5 received placebo; per-sample allocation not given. Samples came from day 63 after the first vaccine or placebo injection. The sample was peripheral blood, taken in a trial of Ad26.COV2.S vaccine versus placebo. The receptors were gathered from a person between 18 and 65 years old who received the Ad26.COV2.S COVID-19 vaccine or a placebo.

The chain carries TRBV19 and TRBJ1-2; no clear D. The CDR3 covers 13 residues. CDR1 is LNHDA and CDR2 is SQIVND in the germline V gene (reference sequence). V was pared by 3 bases and J by 4 bases, with 9 bases between. CDR3 in DNA: TGTGCCAGTAGTATCAAGGGAAGCTATGGCTACACCTTC. It encodes CASSIKGSYGYTF.

This chain links TRBV30 with TRBJ1-1, with D unclear. The germline V and J ends were trimmed by 3 bases and 1 base, with 9 bases remaining between them. The length of the CDR3 is 13 residues. Germline loops: CDR1 GTSNPN, CDR2 SVGIG (reference sequence). CDR3 residues: CAWRSSSNTEAFF. DNA of the CDR3: TGTGCCTGGAGGTCATCCTCGAACACTGAAGCTTTCTTT.

The chain carries TRBV19 and TRBJ1-4; a possible D gene is TRBD1 (5 bases). V was shortened by 4 bases and J by 4 bases, with 13 bases between the two germline ends. The germline CDR1 and CDR2 sequences are LNHDA and SQIVND (reference sequence). This CDR3 is 15 amino acids long. This chain's CDR3 is CASSSGGGFNEKLFF. Written as DNA, the CDR3 is TGTGCCAGTAGTAGCGGGGGAGGGTTTAATGAAAAACTGTTTTTT.

Written as DNA, the CDR3 is TGCAGTGCTAGTCCGGGACACGGAGCTAACTATGGCTACACCTTC. Translating it yields CSASPGHGANYGYTF. This chain uses TRBV20-1 with TRBJ1-2; weak D call: TRBD1 (6 bases). Germline V CDR1 and CDR2: DFQATT, SNEGSKA (reference sequence). The CDR3 is made up of 15 amino acids. Trimming stripped 3 bases from V and 0 bases from J, with 14 bases between.

The rearrangement uses TRBV18 and TRBJ1-5, with 8 bases lining up with TRBD1. CDR3 length equals 15 residues. V was pared by 3 bases and J by 1 base, with 2 bases of the junction left unmatched. Germline values: CDR1 KGHSH, CDR2 LQKENI. DNA for the CDR3: TGTGCCAGCTCACCCAGGACAGGGAGCAATCAGCCCCAGCATTTT. Translation: CASSPRTGSNQPQHF.

The V gene is TRBV2, the J gene TRBJ2-2; no firm D call. Germline loops: CDR1 SNHLY, CDR2 FYNNEI. The CDR3 contains 14 residues. Trimming took off 7 bases at V and 5 bases at J, with 14 bases between the two ends. Written as DNA, the CDR3 is TGTGCCAGCAAGGCCGGAGTATTGACCGGGGAGCTGTTTTTT. Its protein is CASKAGVLTGELFF.

This clone came up a few times. J is TRBJ1-6 and V is TRBV30; D not resolved. CDR1 and CDR2 (germline): GTSNPN, SVGIG (reference sequence). The CDR3 has 11 residues. Trimming cost V 3 bases and J 7 bases, with 4 bases left between them. CDR3 DNA: TGTGCCTGGAGACAGAATTCACCCCTCCACTTT. It yields the protein CAWRQNSPLHF.

This chain uses TRBV21-1 with TRBJ1-4; no check of the table's D call, TRBD1, against the DNA was made. TRBV21-1 is an annotated pseudogene. The CDR3 runs to 18 residues. CDR3 amino acids: CASSPRQGAILSDEKLFF. Here the CDR3 DNA reads TGTGCCAGCAGCCCACGACAGGGGGCAATCCTTTCGGATGAAAAACTGTTTTTT.

The chain recombines TRBV28 with TRBJ2-2, with 7 bases identical to TRBD1. The V gene's germline CDR1 is MDHEN and CDR2 SYDVKM. The CDR3 totals 15 residues. The junction had 9 bases not matched to a gene; V was cut back by 5 bases and J by 6 bases. The CDR3 loop reads CASSPGTVGSGELFF. CDR3 in DNA: TGTGCCAGCAGTCCCGGGACAGTCGGATCCGGGGAGCTGTTTTTT.

J is TRBJ2-3 and V is TRBV5-1; D gene uncertain. V was shortened by 0 bases and J by 2 bases, with 13 bases between the two germline ends. The CDR3 is made up of 16 amino acids. Germline CDR1 reads SGHRS; CDR2 reads YFSETQ. In DNA form, the CDR3 reads TGCGCCAGCAGCTTGGCCGTGCTTGCGAACACAGATACGCAGTATTTT. This codes for CASSLAVLANTDTQYF.

CDR3 DNA sequence: TGCAGTGCCGGGGCCGCAGATACGCAGTATTTT. Encoded protein: CSAGAADTQYF. The chain combines TRBV20-1 with TRBJ2-3; D may be TRBD1 or TRBD2 (5 bases each). The V end lost 6 bases, the J end lost 4 bases, and 8 bases lay between the germline ends. The germline CDR1 and CDR2 sequences are DFQATT and SNEGSKA (reference sequence). The CDR3 totals 11 residues.

This chain uses TRBV30 with TRBJ2-1, with 12 bases matching TRBD2. J gave up 6 bases and V 7 bases, and 7 bases lay outside the gene matches. The CDR3 consists of 14 residues. The V gene's germline CDR1 is GTSNPN and CDR2 SVGIG (reference sequence). CDR3 in amino acids: CALDRTSGTNEQFF. The CDR3 DNA reads as TGTGCCTTGGATCGGACTAGCGGGACCAATGAGCAGTTCTTC.

The chain couples TRBV19 to TRBJ2-2; D call uncertain. The CDR3 is 14 residues long. Germline V CDR1 and CDR2: LNHDA, SQIVND (reference sequence). The V end lost 5 bases, the J end lost 6 bases, and 13 bases lay between the germline ends. Here the CDR3 reads CASSARNWAGELFF. The CDR3 region has the DNA TGTGCCAGTAGTGCCAGGAATTGGGCCGGGGAGCTGTTTTTT.

The chain has TRBV6-6 and TRBJ1-1; a weak D match, TRBD1 (6 bases). Trimming stripped 5 bases from V and 3 bases from J, with 16 bases between. The germline V gene encodes CDR1 MNHNY and CDR2 SVGAGI (reference sequence). The CDR3 spans 15 residues. The CDR3 DNA follows: TGTGCCAGCAGTCCCCGGGGGCGGAGATACACTGAAGCTTTCTTT. Its translation: CASSPRGRRYTEAFF.

The genes are TRBV5-4 and TRBJ1-2; 8 nucleotides match TRBD1. This CDR3 spans 16 amino acids. The junction had 9 bases not matched to a gene; V was cut back by 5 bases and J by 0 bases. The germline gives CDR1 SGHNT, CDR2 YYREEE (reference sequence). CDR3 nucleotide sequence: TGTGCCAGCAGGACAGGGGTACTTCTCCCTAACTATGGCTACACCTTC. It specifies CASRTGVLLPNYGYTF.

The rearrangement uses TRBV20-1 and TRBJ1-1, with D hard to call. The CDR3 consists of 10 residues. Germline values: CDR1 DFQATT, CDR2 SNEGSKA (reference sequence). Trimming stripped 4 bases from V and 8 bases from J, with 8 bases between. CDR3 sequence (DNA): TGCAGTGCTACCTATTACGAAGCTTTCTTT. Amino acids: CSATYYEAFF.

The DNA for the CDR3 is TGTGCCAGCAGCAGCAGAGTCATGAACACTGAAGCTTTCTTT. Translated, it gives CASSSRVMNTEAFF. This chain uses TRBV7-2 with TRBJ1-1; D unclear. Germline CDR1 is SGHTA and CDR2 is FQGNSA. CDR3 length: 14 amino acids. The ends were cut back, 5 bases at V and 0 bases at J, with 10 bases in the middle.

The J gene is TRBJ1-3, the V gene TRBV7-9; 7 nucleotides align to TRBD1. Germline V gives CDR1 SEHNR, CDR2 FQNEAQ (reference sequence). The CDR3 runs 13 residues. The V segment lost 11 bases and the J segment 0 bases; nucleotides outside the gene matches: 4. Here the CDR3 reads CAGRTGSGNTIYF. CDR3 coding DNA: TGTGCCGGAAGGACAGGCTCTGGAAACACCATATATTTT.

The chain joins TRBV29-1 to TRBJ1-2, with TRBD1 matching over 8 bases. The CDR3 consists of 11 residues. J lost 4 bases, V lost 6 bases, and 1 base had no gene match. Germline CDR1 reads SQVTM; CDR2 reads ANQGSEA. CDR3 sequence (DNA): TGCAGCGTACAGGGGGTCTATGGCTACACCTTC. Residues: CSVQGVYGYTF.

This clone has more than one count but fewer than ten. CDR3 DNA: TGTGCCAGCAGTTCCGGTGATGGCTACACCTTC. It specifies CASSSGDGYTF. This rearrangement joins TRBV6-2 or TRBV6-3 to TRBJ1-2; D is ambiguous. V was shortened by 4 bases and J by 6 bases, with 6 bases between the two germline ends. The CDR3 extends over 11 amino acids. Germline values: CDR1 MNHEY, CDR2 SVGEGT.

This clone appeared a few times. The chain combines TRBV7-6 with TRBJ1-1; D is undetermined. The V gene lost 1 base and the J gene lost 0 bases, with 9 bases spanning the gap. Germline CDR1 SGHVS, CDR2 FNYEAQ. The CDR3 totals 15 residues. The CDR3 is CASSLDPQVNTEAFF. CDR3 sequence (DNA): TGTGCCAGCAGCTTAGACCCCCAGGTGAACACTGAAGCTTTCTTT.

Notes on this clone: The sample carries other DNA sequences with the same CDR3. The chain combines TRBV20-1 with TRBJ2-1, with TRBD2 as a possible D gene (5 bases). The CDR3 spans 11 residues. Deletions cut 1 base from V and 10 bases from J, with 8 bases between. Per germline, CDR1 DFQATT and CDR2 SNEGSKA (reference sequence). The CDR3 loop is CSARGGPEQFF. Written as DNA, the CDR3 is TGCAGTGCTAGAGGAGGGCCCGAGCAGTTCTTC.

The V call is TRBV12-3 or TRBV12-4, the J call TRBJ1-5; D unclear. The CDR3 totals 11 residues. V lost 5 bases, J lost 9 bases, and 8 bases lay in between. The CDR3: CASSAFGPQHF. The CDR3 coding sequence is TGTGCCAGCAGTGCCTTCGGGCCCCAGCATTTT.

The rearrangement uses TRBV18 and TRBJ1-5, with D possibly being TRBD1 (6 bases). Trimming left V 0 bases short and J 1 base short, with 7 bases between. The CDR3 contains 15 residues. From germline, CDR1 is KGHSH and CDR2 LQKENI. CDR3 sequence reads: CASSPPGQSNQPQHF. CDR3 DNA: TGTGCCAGCTCACCACCCGGACAGAGCAATCAGCCCCAGCATTTT.

The J gene is TRBJ2-5, the V gene TRBV4-3; possible D gene TRBD1, 5 bases. Looked up from germline, CDR1 is LGHNA and CDR2 is YSLEER. Trimming cost V 5 bases and J 3 bases, with 16 bases left between them. The CDR3 length is 15 residues. CDR3 DNA: TGCGCCAGCAGCTCACGGCTTGACAGCAAAGAGACCCAGTACTTC. Translation gives CASSSRLDSKETQYF.

The chain carries TRBV5-1 and TRBJ1-4; D possibly corresponds to TRBD1 (5 bases). The ends were cut back, 1 base at V and 6 bases at J, with 13 bases in the middle. The CDR3 is 15 residues long. Germline CDR1 SGHRS, CDR2 YFSETQ. Here the CDR3 reads CASSLTGGGDEKLFF. CDR3 sequence (DNA): TGCGCCAGCAGCTTGACGGGGGGTGGTGATGAAAAACTGTTTTTT.

The rearrangement joins TRBV27 to TRBJ1-1; D not certain. Per germline, CDR1 MNHEY and CDR2 SMNVEV (reference sequence). This CDR3 comprises 14 residues. V dropped 3 bases and J dropped 0 bases, with 8 bases sitting between them. The DNA of the CDR3 is TGTGCCAGCAGTTTCGATAGCCTGAACACTGAAGCTTTCTTT. Translation: CASSFDSLNTEAFF.